The rows below give T cell receptor beta chains drawn from one sample of a study of identifying expanded T cells in peripheral blood. Method: immunoSEQ multiplex PCR; TCRdb's copy keeps in-frame clones and lacks some. The table shows about 86,000 clones, with about 85% occurring only once. The sample comprised blood. The receptors originated from a person aged 18-70 years in good health. Both conserved end residues are part of each CDR3.

v_gene	j_gene	CDR3aa
TRBV30	TRBJ1-5	CAWSRLDGYSNQPQHF
TRBV10-3	TRBJ1-1	CAIRETGGTEAFF
TRBV7-9	TRBJ2-1	CASSLVAGRNEQFF
TRBV6-1	TRBJ1-1	CASMRRGARTEAFF
TRBV5-8	TRBJ1-5	CASSLAWTVHQPQHF
TRBV2	TRBJ1-2	CASSDWDGYTF
TRBV15	TRBJ1-5	CATSRDRFEPQHF
TRBV7-9	TRBJ2-7	CASSPGTGYEQYF
TRBV7-2	TRBJ1-2	CASSLGTQNYGYTF
TRBV7-9	TRBJ2-3	CASSLAGGDTQYF
TRBV7-9	TRBJ2-1	CASRPTLGEQFF
TRBV28	TRBJ2-7	CASSRYEQYF
TRBV18	TRBJ2-1	CASSIRDSKNEQFF
TRBV4-1	TRBJ1-2	CASSQPQRGGHYGYTF
TRBV4-2	TRBJ2-5	CASSPGFQETQYF
TRBV19	TRBJ1-1	CASSQGNTEAFF
TRBV6-6	TRBJ1-2	CASSYLQGANYGYTF
TRBV4-3	TRBJ2-6	CASSLRYRTGSSGANVLTF
TRBV18	TRBJ2-1	CASSQGFEQFF
TRBV7-2	TRBJ2-3	CASSLSLAGGPDTQYF
TRBV2	TRBJ1-6	CASSDTRQGRFHF
TRBV13	TRBJ2-7	CASRTAGTSYEQYF